The 24 T cell receptor beta chains in this list originate from one sample, sequenced in a study of blood T cells in healthy people across ages. Then a second PCR, running roughly 6 to 12 cycles, was carried out with a sample-barcoded 5' primer and a J-beta primer mix. MiXCR was run by TCRdb on the 5' RACE reads, yielding one entry per CDR3 protein. Among under 1 million distinct CDR3 sequences listed, under 45% were seen once. Sequencing used blood. Every receptor here comes from a man in his 60s in good health.

The chain has TRBV12-3 or TRBV12-4 and TRBJ2-1; tentative D call: TRBD1 (5 bases). The CDR3 is made up of 12 amino acids. V was pared by 7 bases and J by 12 bases, with 16 bases between. CDR3 coding DNA: TGTGCCAGCACCCAGGGATTTGGTGGGCAGTTCTTC. It codes for CASTQGFGGQFF.

This clonotype turned up a few times. The chain combines TRBV27 with TRBJ1-5, with 9 positions matching TRBD1. Germline V gives CDR1 MNHEY, CDR2 SMNVEV (reference sequence). The CDR3 covers 14 residues. Germline trimming cut 8 bases from V and 4 bases from J; bases unmatched to any gene: 6. The CDR3 spells CASRRGQGNQPQHF. For the CDR3, the DNA is TGTGCCAGCCGGAGGGGACAGGGTAATCAGCCCCAGCATTTT.

The chain combines TRBV4-3 with TRBJ1-1, with TRBD1 as a possible D gene (6 bases). V gave up 1 base and J gave up 0 bases, with 15 bases separating them. The germline gives CDR1 LGHNA, CDR2 YSLEER. The CDR3 sequence is 17 residues long. This chain's CDR3 is CASSQGAPGDMNTEAFF. The DNA for the CDR3 is TGCGCCAGCAGCCAAGGAGCACCCGGGGACATGAACACTGAAGCTTTCTTT.

The CDR3 here is CSARGIRQASYEQYF. The CDR3 region has the DNA TGCAGTGCTAGAGGCATCCGACAGGCCTCCTACGAGCAGTACTTC. V and J are TRBV20-1 and TRBJ2-7, with a tentative D call TRBD1 (6 bases). The ends were cut back, 1 base at V and 0 bases at J, with 13 bases in the middle. Germline CDR1 DFQATT, CDR2 SNEGSKA (reference sequence). The CDR3 extends over 15 amino acids.

V is TRBV4-1 and J is TRBJ2-3; 7 bases are shared with TRBD1. This CDR3 is 16 amino acids long. V shed 1 base, J shed 1 base, and the junction held 5 bases outside the gene matches. Germline assignment: CDR1 MGHRA and CDR2 YSYEKL. This CDR3 is CASSQGQGKGTDTQYF. The CDR3 DNA sequence: TGCGCCAGCAGCCAAGGACAGGGTAAGGGCACAGATACGCAGTATTTT.

J is TRBJ2-7 and V is TRBV20-1; a possible D gene is TRBD1 (5 bases). The CDR3 contains 15 residues. Per germline, CDR1 DFQATT and CDR2 SNEGSKA (reference sequence). V gave up 6 bases and J gave up 0 bases, with 18 bases separating them. The CDR3 DNA follows: TGCAGTGCCCGGAGTCAGGGAAGGGGCTCCTACGAGCAGTACTTC. Amino acids: CSARSQGRGSYEQYF.

As to this clonotype: Just one base apart from a much larger clone, this may be a read error. The J gene is TRBJ2-1, the V gene TRBV29-1; TRBD2 matches 10 bases. V dropped 4 bases and J dropped 13; count of bases not matched to a gene: 16. CDR1 and CDR2 from the germline V gene are SQVTM and ANQGSEA. The CDR3 length is 15 residues. CDR3 residues: CSVVRTSGSQETQFF. CDR3 DNA sequence: TGCAGCGTTGTCAGGACTAGCGGATCCCAAGAGACCCAGTTCTTC.

J is TRBJ1-5 and V is TRBV18, with 7 positions matching TRBD1. V dropped 2 bases and J dropped 5; count of bases not matched to a gene: 6. Germline CDR1 KGHSH, CDR2 LQKENI. This CDR3 is 15 amino acids long. CDR3 amino acids: CASSPEGAGDQPQHF. In nucleotides, the CDR3 is TGTGCCAGCTCACCAGAGGGGGCTGGGGATCAGCCCCAGCATTTT.

V usage is TRBV29-1 and J usage is TRBJ2-1; 9 nucleotides line up with TRBD1. After removal of 7 bases from V and 6 bases from J, the junction contained 4 bases not matched to a gene. The germline V gene has CDR1 SQVTM and CDR2 ANQGSEA. The CDR3 is 12 amino acids. CDR3 DNA sequence: TGCAGCGGGACAGGGGTTGGCAATGAGCAGTTCTTC. This encodes CSGTGVGNEQFF.

Only a few counts were recorded for this clonotype. CDR3 sequence reads: CASSRARNTEAFF. The CDR3 DNA reads as TGCGCCAGCAGCCGAGCTAGAAACACTGAAGCTTTCTTT. The chain is built from TRBV4-3 and TRBJ1-1; D call uncertain. CDR3 length: 13 residues. Trimming left V 4 bases short and J 2 bases short, with 8 bases between. The germline gives CDR1 LGHNA, CDR2 YSLEER.

In its sample, this clonotype was seen a few times. V and J are TRBV7-2 and TRBJ2-3; D is unclear. This CDR3 spans 14 amino acids. Germline V CDR1 and CDR2: SGHTA, FQGNSA. Trimming took off 1 base at V and 0 bases at J, with 5 bases between the two ends. The CDR3 spells CASSLEMSTDTQYF. The CDR3 region has the DNA TGTGCCAGCAGCTTAGAGATGAGCACAGATACGCAGTATTTT.

This clonotype has just one count. The gene calls are TRBV16 and TRBJ2-5; 8 bases map to TRBD1. V trimming: 7 bases; J trimming: 2 bases; junction bases outside the gene matches: 3. This CDR3 is 13 amino acids long. Germline V gene sequence: CDR1 KGHSY, CDR2 FQNENV. CDR3 sequence (DNA): TGTGCCAGCACCAGGACAGGGCAAGAGACCCAGTACTTC. This sequence encodes CASTRTGQETQYF.

This chain connects TRBV29-1 to TRBJ2-5; the D gene could be TRBD1 or TRBD2 (6 bases each). V was pared by 4 bases and J by 4 bases, with 13 bases between. CDR3 size: 13 residues. Per the germline V gene, CDR1 is SQVTM and CDR2 is ANQGSEA. In DNA form, the CDR3 reads TGCAGCGTTGGGGAAAGGGGGGCAGAGACCCAGTACTTC. Protein product: CSVGERGAETQYF.

The chain recombines TRBV6-2 or TRBV6-3 with TRBJ2-1; a possible D gene is TRBD2 (6 bases). The germline CDR1 and CDR2 sequences are MNHEY and SVGEGT. Trimming stripped 7 bases from V and 3 bases from J, with 10 bases between. The CDR3 is 13 amino acids. CDR3 sequence reads: CASTQTSYNEQFF. The CDR3 bases are TGTGCCAGCACCCAGACTAGCTACAATGAGCAGTTCTTC.

This clonotype has ten or more counts. The chain uses TRBV4-3 and TRBJ2-2; TRBD2 is a possible D gene (7 bases). The germline V gene encodes CDR1 LGHNA and CDR2 YSLEER. The CDR3 length is 17 residues. The V gene lost 0 bases and the J gene lost 4 bases, with 15 bases spanning the gap. CDR3 in amino acids: CASSQEKGAGATGELFF. CDR3 sequence (DNA): TGCGCCAGCAGCCAAGAGAAGGGTGCGGGGGCCACCGGGGAGCTGTTTTTT.

The rearrangement uses TRBV2 and TRBJ1-4; 9 bases fit TRBD1. The tail of the sequence fits TRBJ2-2 better, so the J call may be wrong. This CDR3 has 14 residues. Germline V gives CDR1 SNHLY, CDR2 FYNNEI. This chain's CDR3 is CASTGSGQGSELFF. For the CDR3, the DNA is TGTGCCAGCACCGGATCGGGACAGGGATCGGAGCTGTTTTTT.

This chain links TRBV24-1 with TRBJ2-1; D is uncertain. Germline loops: CDR1 KGHDR, CDR2 SFDVKD. Trimming removed 1 base at V and 5 bases at J, with 5 bases between. The CDR3 is 13 amino acids. The CDR3 is CATSDFSHNEQFF. The CDR3 coding sequence is TGTGCCACCAGTGATTTCAGCCACAATGAGCAGTTCTTC.

This clonotype showed up many times. The chain uses TRBV29-1 and TRBJ1-2; D is unclear. The CDR3 is 14 amino acids. The V and J ends lost 2 bases and 0 bases respectively, with 10 bases between them. Germline V gene lookup returns CDR1 SQVTM and CDR2 ANQGSEA. CDR3 sequence: CSVEPALSNYGYTF. The CDR3 coding sequence is TGCAGCGTTGAACCAGCCCTGTCTAACTATGGCTACACCTTC.

This rearrangement joins TRBV10-3 to TRBJ2-3, with TRBD1 identical over 11 bases. The length of the CDR3 is 14 residues. CDR1 and CDR2 (germline): ENHRY, SYGVKD. V dropped 10 bases and J dropped 7; count of bases not matched to a gene: 10. The CDR3 DNA sequence: TGTGCCACTTGGATGGGACAGGGGGTATATACGCAGTATTTT. It translates to CATWMGQGVYTQYF.

The chain is built from TRBV3-1 and TRBJ2-1; TRBD2 matches at 10 bases. The V gene end was trimmed by 1 base and the J gene end by 3 bases; junction bases not matched to a gene: 3. The CDR3 consists of 16 residues. CDR1 and CDR2 from the germline V gene are LGHDT and YNNKEL (reference sequence). In DNA, the CDR3 is TGTGCCAGCAGCCAAGGAGCGGGGGGGTACTACAATGAGCAGTTCTTC. This gives the protein CASSQGAGGYYNEQFF.

Points on this clonotype: A read error may explain this, as a much larger clone is one base away. This sequence joins TRBV10-2 and TRBJ1-2, with 7 bases lining up with TRBD1. CDR1 WSHSY and CDR2 SAAADI come from the germline V gene. This CDR3 is 14 amino acids long. Germline trimming cut 0 bases from V and 8 bases from J; bases unmatched to any gene: 6. CDR3 DNA: TGCGCCAGCAGTGAGTCCGACAGGGCGGCGGGCTACACCTTC. It specifies CASSESDRAAGYTF.

This clonotype showed up just a few times. The J gene is TRBJ2-5, the V gene TRBV12-3 or TRBV12-4; D call uncertain. Between the trimmed V and J ends, which lost 6 bases and 0 bases, there was a span of 11 bases. The CDR3 has 14 amino acids. The CDR3: CASSNRHYQETQYF. The DNA of the CDR3 is TGTGCCAGCAGCAACCGACACTACCAAGAGACCCAGTACTTC.

This clonotype was seen more than once but under ten times. The genes are TRBV12-3 or TRBV12-4 and TRBJ1-2; 10 nucleotides line up with TRBD1. Unmatched junction bases numbered 7, after V lost 6 bases and J lost 0 bases. The CDR3 has 16 amino acids. DNA for the CDR3: TGTGCCAGCAGATCCGAGGGACAGGGGCCTAACTATGGCTACACCTTC. Its protein is CASRSEGQGPNYGYTF.

This clonotype came up a few times. The gene calls are TRBV20-1 and TRBJ1-1; TRBD1 matches at 10 bases. There are 15 residues in the CDR3. The junction had 5 bases not matched to a gene; V was cut back by 3 bases and J by 1 base. Germline V lookup: CDR1 DFQATT, CDR2 SNEGSKA (reference sequence). This CDR3 reads CSARWDRGRNTEAFF. The CDR3 region has the DNA TGCAGTGCTAGGTGGGACAGGGGAAGGAACACTGAAGCTTTCTTT.